This passage covers 20 T cell receptor beta chains from one sample sequenced in a study of blood T cell repertoires in COVID-19 (dated by TCRdb to 2018 to 2020). Preparation of the library involved the immunoSEQ multiplex PCR assay. TCRdb obtained this table from immuneACCESS and retained in-frame rearrangements with V and J assigned. These tables miss some clones; where compared with another copy, unresolved V genes account for less than half of the shortfall, and the remainder is unexplained. This sample comprises 400,000 to 550,000 clones, around 89% of them detected only once. The ten largest clones capture about 4.3% of the sample. The sequenced sample consisted of peripheral blood. These receptors came from a woman aged 25 to 39 with acute or convalescent COVID-19.

V usage is TRBV2 and J usage is TRBJ2-1; maybe TRBD1 (6 bases). The V gene lost 6 bases and the J gene lost 8 bases, with 20 bases spanning the gap. CDR3 length: 15 amino acids. CDR1 and CDR2 (germline): SNHLY, FYNNEI. CDR3 sequence (DNA): TGTGCCAGCAGCAGACGACAGGTCTCTGAGGATGAGCAGTTCTTC. Translated: CASSRRQVSEDEQFF. The full variable domain, with the rest looked up from reference TRBV2 and TRBJ2-1, is EPEVTQTPSHQVTQMGQEVILRCVPISNHLYFYWYRQILGQKVEFLVSFYNNEISEKSEIFDDQFSVERPDGSNFTLKIRSTKLEDSAMYFCASSRRQVSEDEQFFGPGTRLTVL.

The chain recombines TRBV6-2 or TRBV6-3 with TRBJ1-5, with D maybe TRBD1 (6 bases). Germline CDR1 is MNHEY and CDR2 is SVGEGT. CDR3 length: 13 residues. Deletions cut 5 bases from V and 6 bases from J, with 11 bases between. The CDR3 spells CASSPAGAQPQHF. CDR3 in DNA: TGTGCCAGCAGTCCAGCGGGGGCTCAGCCCCAGCATTTT.

This chain links TRBV27 with TRBJ1-1; 7 positions agree with TRBD1. CDR3 size: 12 residues. Germline lookup yields CDR1 MNHEY and CDR2 SMNVEV (reference sequence). V gave up 6 bases and J gave up 4 bases; unmatched junction bases: 2. DNA of the CDR3: TGTGCCAGCAGCCGACAGGGCACTGAAGCTTTCTTT. Amino acid sequence: CASSRQGTEAFF.

In this sample, this clone turned up a few times. The genes are TRBV11-2 and TRBJ1-1, with D possibly matching TRBD1 (5 bases). Germline values: CDR1 SGHAT, CDR2 FQNNGV. CDR3 length equals 14 residues. V lost 6 bases, J lost 7 bases, and 18 bases lay in between. The CDR3 region has the DNA TGTGCCAGCAGTCTGGGGCAGGAGTTTAGTGAAGCTTTCTTT. Encoded protein: CASSLGQEFSEAFF.

V is TRBV15 and J is TRBJ1-1, with D perhaps TRBD1 (6 bases). Trimming left V 11 bases short and J 1 base short, with 14 bases between. Germline CDR1 and CDR2: LNHNV and YYDKDF (reference sequence). This CDR3 is 13 amino acids long. DNA of the CDR3: TGTGCCTCCTCTGACAGGTCGAACACTGAAGCTTTCTTT. Translating it yields CASSDRSNTEAFF.

The chain links TRBV5-1 to TRBJ2-7; D gene unclear. Trimming took 0 bases from V and 2 from J, leaving 9 bases between them. Germline V gene lookup returns CDR1 SGHRS and CDR2 YFSETQ. This CDR3 contains 14 residues. CDR3 sequence (DNA): TGCGCCAGCAGCTTGGACCCGGTAACCTACGAGCAGTACTTC. Translation gives CASSLDPVTYEQYF.

The chain recombines TRBV30 with TRBJ2-7, with D perhaps matching TRBD1 (5 bases). The CDR3 totals 14 residues. Germline V gene data show CDR1 as GTSNPN and CDR2 as SVGIG (reference sequence). V gave up 1 base and J gave up 0 bases, with 10 bases separating them. CDR3 residues: CAWSGGGTSYEQYF. DNA for the CDR3: TGTGCCTGGAGTGGGGGCGGCACCTCCTACGAGCAGTACTTC. Variable domain in full (rest from reference TRBV30 and TRBJ2-7): SQTIHQWPATLVQPVGSPLSLECTVEGTSNPNLYWYRQAAGRGLQLLFYSVGIGQISSEVPQNLSASRPQDRQFILSSKKLLLSDSGFYLCAWSGGGTSYEQYFGPGTRLTVT.

V gene TRBV19 combines with J gene TRBJ2-2, with D unresolved. V was shortened by 3 bases and J by 5 bases, with 10 bases between the two germline ends. The germline V gene encodes CDR1 LNHDA and CDR2 SQIVND (reference sequence). The CDR3 contains 14 residues. CDR3 DNA: TGTGCCAGTAGTATTAGTATCGGGACCGGGGAGCTGTTTTTT. This sequence encodes CASSISIGTGELFF. The full variable domain, rest sourced from reference TRBV19 and TRBJ2-2, is DGGITQSPKYLFRKEGQNVTLSCEQNLNHDAMYWYRQDPGQGLRLIYYSQIVNDFQKGDIAEGYSVSREKKESFPLTVTSAQKNPTAFYLCASSISIGTGELFFGEGSRLTVL.

The chain employs TRBV6-6 and TRBJ1-2, with a possible D match to TRBD1 (5 bases). Trimming stripped 0 bases from V and 8 bases from J, with 13 bases between. Germline V gene data show CDR1 as MNHNY and CDR2 as SVGAGI (reference sequence). This CDR3 region has 14 residues. The CDR3 sequence: CASSYSQGSWGYTF. The DNA for the CDR3 is TGTGCCAGCAGTTACTCTCAGGGATCGTGGGGCTACACCTTC.

The gene calls are TRBV10-2 and TRBJ1-5; D is unresolved. CDR1 is WSHSY and CDR2 is SAAADI in the germline V gene. The CDR3 covers 14 residues. V lost 8 bases and J lost 5, with 16 bases in between. The CDR3 DNA follows: TGCGCCAGCTCGACACAACTAGGGTATCAGCCCCAGCATTTT. Its translation: CASSTQLGYQPQHF.

This chain connects TRBV19 to TRBJ1-2; a weak D match, TRBD1 (5 bases). V was cut by 5 bases and J by 4 bases, with 17 bases left in between. The length of the CDR3 is 15 residues. Germline CDR1 is LNHDA and CDR2 is SQIVND (reference sequence). CDR3 in amino acids: CASSPRGKGAYGYTF. In DNA form, the CDR3 reads TGTGCCAGTAGTCCGCGGGGGAAAGGAGCCTATGGCTACACCTTC.

The V gene is TRBV7-9, the J gene TRBJ1-2; weak D call: TRBD1 (6 bases). Germline CDR1 is SEHNR and CDR2 is FQNEAQ (reference sequence). The CDR3 spans 16 residues. Trimming shortened V by 4 bases and J by 6 bases, and 21 bases separated the two germline ends. The CDR3, as DNA: TGTGCCAGCAGCTCATTTTCCAGCCCCAAGGGGGATGGCTACACCTTC. Protein sequence: CASSSFSSPKGDGYTF.

V is TRBV14 and J is TRBJ2-1; TRBD2 matches 8 bases. Germline trimming cut 1 base from V and 8 bases from J; bases unmatched to any gene: 10. Germline-derived CDR1 and CDR2 are SGHDN and FVKESK. The CDR3 is 16 residues long. CDR3 sequence (DNA): TGTGCCAGCAGCCAAGGGACTAGCATTTTGGGCGATGAGCAGTTCTTC. Protein product: CASSQGTSILGDEQFF.

This clone was observed a single time. The chain couples TRBV7-9 to TRBJ2-6; the match to TRBD2 covers 8 bases. This CDR3 has 16 residues. With 5 bases clipped from V and 2 bases from J, the junction kept 5 bases outside the gene matches. The germline CDR1 and CDR2 sequences are SEHNR and FQNEAQ (reference sequence). The chain's CDR3 is CASSRGGLAGANVLTF. CDR3 DNA sequence: TGTGCCAGCAGCCGGGGGGGTTTGGCTGGGGCCAACGTCCTGACTTTC.

For this clone: The sample holds other DNA sequences that translate to the same CDR3. The gene calls are TRBV5-6 and TRBJ2-5; D is possibly TRBD2 (5 bases). Germline V gene data show CDR1 as SGHDT and CDR2 as YYEEEE. There are 13 residues in the CDR3. The V and J ends lost 0 bases and 3 bases respectively, with 6 bases between them. The CDR3 loop reads CASSLAGKETQYF. For the CDR3, the DNA is TGTGCCAGCAGCTTGGCCGGGAAAGAGACCCAGTACTTC.

The chain combines TRBV9 with TRBJ1-4; 8 bases line up with TRBD1. V dropped 7 bases and J dropped 5; count of bases not matched to a gene: 7. Germline CDR1 is SGDLS and CDR2 is YYNGEE. The CDR3 has 14 amino acids. In DNA, the CDR3 is TGTGCCAGCGGAGGACAGGGTAGAAATGAAAAACTGTTTTTT. Its protein is CASGGQGRNEKLFF.

The V gene is TRBV5-1, the J gene TRBJ2-3; 8 bases map to TRBD2. CDR3 length: 14 amino acids. Looked up from germline, CDR1 is SGHRS and CDR2 is YFSETQ. V trimming: 6 bases; J trimming: 5 bases; junction bases outside the gene matches: 8. The CDR3 protein is CASKGGGPGDTQYF. In DNA form, the CDR3 reads TGCGCCAGCAAGGGCGGGGGGCCGGGAGATACGCAGTATTTT.

The rearrangement links TRBV3-1 (or the pseudogene TRBV3-2) to TRBJ1-4; a possible D gene is TRBD1 (6 bases). Germline values: CDR1 LGHDT, CDR2 YNNKEL (reference sequence). The CDR3 covers 15 residues. V shed 1 base and J shed 4 bases, with 10 bases lying between them. The CDR3 loop reads CASSQAGVDNEKLFF. CDR3 coding DNA: TGTGCCAGCAGCCAAGCAGGGGTAGATAATGAAAAACTGTTTTTT.

V usage is TRBV5-6 and J usage is TRBJ1-5; 8 bases align to TRBD1. This CDR3 comprises 17 residues. V shed 0 bases, J shed 2 bases, and the junction held 7 bases outside the gene matches. Germline V gene sequence: CDR1 SGHDT, CDR2 YYEEEE. The CDR3 bases are TGTGCCAGCAGCTTGGCTTCAGGGGGCGGACGCAATCAGCCCCAGCATTTT. It encodes CASSLASGGGRNQPQHF.

The gene calls are TRBV7-3 and TRBJ1-2, with 7 nucleotides matching TRBD1. The CDR3 consists of 16 residues. Germline V gene data show CDR1 as SGHTA and CDR2 as FQGTGA. Germline trimming cut 5 bases from V and 6 bases from J; bases unmatched to any gene: 15. The CDR3 region has the DNA TGTGCCAGCAGCAGTAGAGGGGGCGCCCCCAGGGATGGCTACACCTTC. Residues: CASSSRGGAPRDGYTF.